These 19 T cell receptor beta chains originate from one sample sequenced in a study of beta chain features in type 1 diabetes. Findings and caveats of the study: Moderate but significant shortening of TCRB CDR3s was recorded in all four CD4+ subsets from Type 1 diabetes patients.

Of the isolated RNA, all was reverse transcribed, and so the sequenced material was expressed TCRB transcripts. Repertoires were generated with immunoSEQ multiplex PCR, while TCRdb's copy carries only in-frame clones and drops some. The top ten clones hold roughly 0.04% of a sample with more than 550,000 clones, around 15% of them seen once. For these receptors, no antigen is known. What was sequenced was naive CD4+ T cells from blood. The receptors shown here come from a man between 18 and 35 years old with type 1 diabetes.

V and J are TRBV14 and TRBJ2-1, with D unclear. Looked up from germline, CDR1 is SGHDN and CDR2 is FVKESK. The CDR3 runs to 15 residues. The V end lost 0 bases, the J end lost 6 bases, and 12 bases lay between the germline ends. This CDR3 is CASSQDRALTNEQFF. The CDR3 DNA follows: TGTGCCAGCAGCCAAGATAGGGCCCTCACCAATGAGCAGTTCTTC. Based on the CDR3 plus reference TRBV14 and TRBJ2-1, the full variable domain is EAGVTQFPSHSVIEKGQTVTLRCDPISGHDNLYWYRRVMGKEIKFLLHFVKESKQDESGMPNNRFLAERTGGTYSTLKVQPAELEDSGVYFCASSQDRALTNEQFFGPGTRLTVL.

V and J are TRBV2 and TRBJ2-3; TRBD2 matches 7 bases. This CDR3 has 16 residues. Germline CDR1 reads SNHLY; CDR2 reads FYNNEI. V shed 1 base, J shed 2 bases, and the junction held 6 bases outside the gene matches. This CDR3 reads CASSEGASGFTDTQYF. The CDR3 nucleotides are TGTGCCAGCAGTGAAGGGGCTAGCGGATTCACAGATACGCAGTATTTT.

J is TRBJ2-1 and V is TRBV29-1; TRBD2 aligns across 15 bases. The CDR3 runs to 17 residues. Germline assignment: CDR1 SQVTM and CDR2 ANQGSEA. The junction had 10 bases not matched to a gene; V was cut back by 5 bases and J by 5 bases. CDR3 loop: CSVRGGLAGGWNNEQFF. The CDR3 nucleotides read TGCAGCGTTCGGGGGGGACTAGCGGGAGGCTGGAACAATGAGCAGTTCTTC.

This clone has a handful of counts. The chain recombines TRBV7-2 with TRBJ1-1; no clear D. The CDR3 runs to 13 residues. Germline V gene data show CDR1 as SGHTA and CDR2 as FQGNSA. Trimming removed 5 bases at V and 0 bases at J, with 7 bases between. CDR3 in DNA: TGTGCCAGCAGCGTTACTATGAACACTGAAGCTTTCTTT. It translates to CASSVTMNTEAFF.

The V and J genes are TRBV9 and TRBJ1-2; weak D call: TRBD1 (5 bases). V shed 2 bases and J shed 8 bases, with 16 bases lying between them. Germline V gene sequence: CDR1 SGDLS, CDR2 YYNGEE. This CDR3 comprises 14 residues. CDR3 in amino acids: CASSVVGGKDGYTF. CDR3 coding DNA: TGTGCCAGCAGCGTCGTGGGGGGAAAGGACGGCTACACCTTC.

V usage is TRBV7-2 and J usage is TRBJ1-1; maybe TRBD1 (5 bases). Germline loops: CDR1 SGHTA, CDR2 FQGNSA. The CDR3 contains 12 residues. The germline V and J ends were trimmed by 5 bases and 11 bases, with 15 bases remaining between them. This CDR3 reads CASSGWGHMAFF. For the CDR3, the DNA is TGTGCCAGCAGCGGATGGGGCCACATGGCTTTCTTT. Looking up the rest from reference TRBV7-2 and TRBJ1-1 gives the full variable domain: GAGVSQSPSNKVTEKGKDVELRCDPISGHTALYWYRQSLGQGLEFLIYFQGNSAPDKSGLPSDRFSAERTGGSVSTLTIQRTQQEDSAVYLCASSGWGHMAFFGQGTRLTVV.

The table lists this clone with a few counts. V gene TRBV28 combines with J gene TRBJ1-6; D call uncertain. The CDR3 covers 16 residues. CDR1 and CDR2 from the germline V gene are MDHEN and SYDVKM. V lost 4 bases, J lost 7 bases, and 17 bases lay in between. CDR3 sequence: CASSSLSPVDNSPLHF. DNA of the CDR3: TGTGCCAGCAGTTCATTAAGCCCGGTGGACAATTCACCCCTCCACTTT.

This clone occurred a few times. The CDR3 is CAWSRGLAGLYEQYF. CDR3 nucleotides: TGTGCCTGGAGTCGGGGACTAGCGGGGTTATACGAGCAGTACTTC. The chain combines TRBV30 with TRBJ2-7; TRBD2 agrees at 13 bases. The germline V gene has CDR1 GTSNPN and CDR2 SVGIG (reference sequence). This CDR3 spans 15 amino acids. V was pared by 2 bases and J by 4 bases, with 5 bases of the junction left unmatched. The whole variable domain, filled in from reference TRBV30 and TRBJ2-7, reads SQTIHQWPATLVQPVGSPLSLECTVEGTSNPNLYWYRQAAGRGLQLLFYSVGIGQISSEVPQNLSASRPQDRQFILSSKKLLLSDSGFYLCAWSRGLAGLYEQYFGPGTRLTVT.

The CDR3 DNA sequence: TGTGCCAGCAGCACCTACAGGGGGTTAGAGGAAAAACTGTTTTTT. It is translated as CASSTYRGLEEKLFF. The chain uses TRBV7-3 and TRBJ1-4, with 8 bases lining up with TRBD1. Unmatched junction bases numbered 10, after V lost 5 bases and J lost 8 bases. This CDR3 has 15 residues. CDR1 is SGHTA and CDR2 is FQGTGA in the germline V gene.

This clone was seen only a few times. The chain recombines TRBV18 with TRBJ2-3, with 12 bases matching TRBD2. The CDR3 covers 16 residues. Germline assignment: CDR1 KGHSH and CDR2 LQKENI. The trim removed 4 bases at V and 0 bases at J, leaving 2 bases unmatched. In nucleotides, the CDR3 is TGTGCCAGCTCACTCGGGACTAGCGGGAGCACAGATACGCAGTATTTT. Protein product: CASSLGTSGSTDTQYF. The complete variable domain, with remaining parts taken from reference TRBV18 and TRBJ2-3, reads NAGVMQNPRHLVRRRGQEARLRCSPMKGHSHVYWYRQLPEEGLKFMVYLQKENIIDESGMPKERFSAEFPKEGPSILRIQQVVRGDSAAYFCASSLGTSGSTDTQYFGPGTRLTVL.

In its sample, this clone was seen a few times. The chain employs TRBV11-3 and TRBJ2-5, with 9 bases matching TRBD2. The CDR3 runs 14 residues. Per the germline V gene, CDR1 is SGHNT and CDR2 is YENEEA. V lost 4 bases to trimming and J lost 4 bases; unmatched junction nucleotides: 4. This CDR3 is CASSSSGAGETQYF. In nucleotides, the CDR3 is TGTGCCAGCAGCTCTAGCGGGGCTGGAGAGACCCAGTACTTC.

The chain combines TRBV5-4 with TRBJ2-7, with TRBD1 identical over 8 bases. This CDR3 contains 15 residues. The V segment lost 4 bases and the J segment 1 base; nucleotides outside the gene matches: 7. Looked up from germline, CDR1 is SGHNT and CDR2 is YYREEE (reference sequence). DNA of the CDR3: TGTGCCAGCAGCACACCGACAGGGGATTCCTACGAGCAGTACTTC. This codes for CASSTPTGDSYEQYF.

This clone was observed a few times. Other DNA sequences in the same sample also yield this CDR3. J is TRBJ2-5 and V is TRBV30; D is unclear. CDR3 length: 11 amino acids. Per germline, CDR1 GTSNPN and CDR2 SVGIG (reference sequence). Deletions cut 0 bases from V and 5 bases from J, with 4 bases between. The chain's CDR3 is CAWSVPETQYF. CDR3 DNA: TGTGCCTGGAGTGTTCCTGAGACCCAGTACTTC. The whole variable domain, remainder taken from reference TRBV30 and TRBJ2-5, is SQTIHQWPATLVQPVGSPLSLECTVEGTSNPNLYWYRQAAGRGLQLLFYSVGIGQISSEVPQNLSASRPQDRQFILSSKKLLLSDSGFYLCAWSVPETQYFGPGTRLLVL.

In its sample, this clone was seen a few times. The V call is TRBV30, the J call TRBJ2-5; TRBD2 aligns across 7 bases. With V trimmed by 4 bases and J by 1 base, 3 bases remained unmatched. The CDR3 totals 13 residues. Germline V gene lookup returns CDR1 GTSNPN and CDR2 SVGIG (reference sequence). CDR3 sequence (DNA): TGTGCCTGGAACCCGGGGGGCCAAGAGACCCAGTACTTC. Translating gives CAWNPGGQETQYF.

The V gene is TRBV4-2, the J gene TRBJ2-3; 9 bases agree with TRBD2. J lost 1 base, V lost 0 bases, and 5 bases had no gene match. CDR3 length: 17 amino acids. Germline V gene sequence: CDR1 LGHNA, CDR2 YNFKEQ. CDR3 sequence: CASSQDGTSWGTDTQYF. CDR3 in DNA: TGTGCCAGCAGCCAAGATGGGACTAGCTGGGGCACAGATACGCAGTATTTT.

This clone was seen a few times. The genes are TRBV14 and TRBJ1-1; D gene uncertain. V was trimmed by 0 bases and J by 7 bases, leaving 12 bases between them. The CDR3 is 14 residues long. CDR1 and CDR2 (germline): SGHDN, FVKESK. Here the CDR3 reads CASSQDMWGLEAFF. The CDR3 coding sequence is TGTGCCAGCAGCCAAGACATGTGGGGTCTTGAAGCTTTCTTT.

V usage is TRBV7-9 and J usage is TRBJ1-6; D might be TRBD1 (6 bases). This CDR3 has 15 residues. V lost 5 bases to trimming and J lost 5 bases, with 13 bases between them. Germline V gene lookup returns CDR1 SEHNR and CDR2 FQNEAQ (reference sequence). The CDR3 DNA reads TGTGCCAGCAGCCAGGGGTTCGGGGATAATTCACCCCTCCACTTT. It encodes CASSQGFGDNSPLHF.

The V gene is TRBV11-3, the J gene TRBJ2-7, with D perhaps matching TRBD1 (5 bases). Germline V gene lookup returns CDR1 SGHNT and CDR2 YENEEA. V was shortened by 5 bases and J by 0 bases, with 8 bases between the two germline ends. The length of the CDR3 is 13 residues. The CDR3: CASSVDSSYEQYF. In DNA, the CDR3 is TGTGCCAGCAGCGTCGACAGCTCCTACGAGCAGTACTTC.

V is TRBV6-5 and J is TRBJ1-4; TRBD1 matches at 10 bases. The germline V gene has CDR1 MNHEY and CDR2 SVGAGI. The ends lost 0 bases at V and 10 bases at J; junction bases unmatched: 8. CDR3 size: 16 residues. CDR3 bases: TGTGCCAGCAGTTACTCCTCCGGGACAGGGGAAATAAAACTGTTTTTT. Translating it yields CASSYSSGTGEIKLFF.